This is a list of T cell receptor beta chains from one sample in a study of Graves' ophthalmopathy and Graves' hyperthyroidism. TCRdb independently ran MiXCR on the multiplex PCR reads; one entry per CDR3 protein. Of almost 750,000 distinct CDR3 sequences listed, roughly 40% were seen once; the top ten hold 40% to 45%. The sequenced sample consisted of peripheral blood. The receptors stem from an adult man with Graves' ophthalmopathy. CDR3s include the opening cysteine and the closing phenylalanine or tryptophan. Each record gives: D gene, V gene, J gene, CDR3 protein. The D gene is left open where the match is weak.

-,TRBV7-2,TRBJ2-2,CASSFHRQVAGELFF
-,TRBV10-2,TRBJ2-5,CASSEDGKTYRLQETQYF
-,TRBV30,TRBJ2-5,CAWELNGGSETQYF
-,TRBV12-3/TRBV12-4,TRBJ1-2,CASQTLANYGYTF
TRBD1,TRBV29-1,TRBJ2-7,CSVKVQGVASEQYF
-,TRBV24-1,TRBJ1-5,CASSDTGASNQPQHF
-,TRBV12-3/TRBV12-4,TRBJ1-1,CASGFSETEAFF
-,TRBV10-3,TRBJ2-7,CASSEEPDSEQYF
TRBD1,TRBV15,-,CATSGTGVNEQFF
-,TRBV24-1,TRBJ1-5,CASKGEGNQPQHF
-,TRBV4-3,TRBJ1-2,CASSQDTTGRLGYTF
-,TRBV7-6,TRBJ2-7,CASSPSGPRYEQYF